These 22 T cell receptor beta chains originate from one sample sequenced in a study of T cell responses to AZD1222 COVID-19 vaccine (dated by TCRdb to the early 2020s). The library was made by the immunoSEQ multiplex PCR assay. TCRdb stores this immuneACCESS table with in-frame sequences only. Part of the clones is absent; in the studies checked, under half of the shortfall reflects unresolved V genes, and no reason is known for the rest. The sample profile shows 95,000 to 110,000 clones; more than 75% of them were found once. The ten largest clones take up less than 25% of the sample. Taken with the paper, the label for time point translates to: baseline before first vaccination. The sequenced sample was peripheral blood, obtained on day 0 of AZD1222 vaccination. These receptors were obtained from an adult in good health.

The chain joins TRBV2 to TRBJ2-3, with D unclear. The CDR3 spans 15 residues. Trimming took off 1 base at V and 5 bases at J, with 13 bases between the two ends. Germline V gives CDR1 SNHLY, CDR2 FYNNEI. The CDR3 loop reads CASSEDMSFVDTQYF. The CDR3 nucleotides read TGTGCCAGCAGTGAAGACATGTCATTTGTAGATACGCAGTATTTT.

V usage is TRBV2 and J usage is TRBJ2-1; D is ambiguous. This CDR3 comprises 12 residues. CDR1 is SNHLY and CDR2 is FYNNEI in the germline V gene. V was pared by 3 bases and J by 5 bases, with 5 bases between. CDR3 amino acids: CASSEANNEQFF. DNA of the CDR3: TGTGCCAGCAGTGAGGCCAACAATGAGCAGTTCTTC.

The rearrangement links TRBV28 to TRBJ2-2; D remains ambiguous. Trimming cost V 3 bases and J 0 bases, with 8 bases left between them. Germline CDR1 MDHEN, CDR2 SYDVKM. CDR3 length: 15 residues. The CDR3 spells CASSFPDTNTGELFF. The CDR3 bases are TGTGCCAGCAGTTTTCCGGATACGAACACCGGGGAGCTGTTTTTT.

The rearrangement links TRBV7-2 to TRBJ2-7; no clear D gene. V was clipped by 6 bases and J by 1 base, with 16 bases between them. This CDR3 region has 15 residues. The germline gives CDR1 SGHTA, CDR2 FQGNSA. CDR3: CASRSALGGSYEQYF. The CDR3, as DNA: TGTGCCAGCAGGTCCGCCCTCGGCGGATCCTACGAGCAGTACTTC.

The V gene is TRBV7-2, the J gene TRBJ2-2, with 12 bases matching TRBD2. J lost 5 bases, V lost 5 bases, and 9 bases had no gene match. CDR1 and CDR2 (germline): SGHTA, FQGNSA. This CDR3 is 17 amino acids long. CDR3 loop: CASSVLAGGPITGELFF. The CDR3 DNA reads TGTGCCAGCAGCGTCCTAGCGGGGGGGCCGATTACCGGGGAGCTGTTTTTT. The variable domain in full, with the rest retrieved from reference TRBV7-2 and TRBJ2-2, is GAGVSQSPSNKVTEKGKDVELRCDPISGHTALYWYRQSLGQGLEFLIYFQGNSAPDKSGLPSDRFSAERTGGSVSTLTIQRTQQEDSAVYLCASSVLAGGPITGELFFGEGSRLTVL.

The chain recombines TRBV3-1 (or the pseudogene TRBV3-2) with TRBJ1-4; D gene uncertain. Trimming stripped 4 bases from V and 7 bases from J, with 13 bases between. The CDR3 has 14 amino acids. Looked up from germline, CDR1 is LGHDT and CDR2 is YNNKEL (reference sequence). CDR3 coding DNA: TGTGCCAGCAGCCCCGACACTCGGCCTGAAAAACTGTTTTTT. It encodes CASSPDTRPEKLFF.

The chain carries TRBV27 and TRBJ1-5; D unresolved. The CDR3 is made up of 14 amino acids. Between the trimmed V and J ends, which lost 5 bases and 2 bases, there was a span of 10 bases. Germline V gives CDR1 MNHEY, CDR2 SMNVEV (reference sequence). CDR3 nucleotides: TGTGCCAGCAGTACGGGTTTGGGCAATCAGCCCCAGCATTTT. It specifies CASSTGLGNQPQHF.

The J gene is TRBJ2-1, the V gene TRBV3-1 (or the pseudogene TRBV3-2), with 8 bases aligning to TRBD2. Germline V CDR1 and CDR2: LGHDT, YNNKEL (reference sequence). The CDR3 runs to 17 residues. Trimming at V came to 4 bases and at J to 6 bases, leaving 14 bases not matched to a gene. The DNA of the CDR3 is TGTGCCAGCAGCCTCGGTGCAGCGGGAGCCTCGGGCAATGAGCAGTTCTTC. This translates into CASSLGAAGASGNEQFF.

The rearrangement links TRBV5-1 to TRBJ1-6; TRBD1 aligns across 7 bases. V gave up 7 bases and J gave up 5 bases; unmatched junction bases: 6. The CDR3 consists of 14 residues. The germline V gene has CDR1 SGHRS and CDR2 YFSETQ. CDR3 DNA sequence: TGCGCCAGCCGCACGACAGGGAATAATTCACCCCTCCACTTT. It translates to CASRTTGNNSPLHF.

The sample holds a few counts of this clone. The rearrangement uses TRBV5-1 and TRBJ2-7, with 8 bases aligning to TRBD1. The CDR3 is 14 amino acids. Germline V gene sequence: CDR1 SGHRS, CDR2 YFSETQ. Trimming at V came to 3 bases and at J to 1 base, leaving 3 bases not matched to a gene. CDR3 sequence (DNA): TGCGCCAGCAGCTACGGGGACAGGTCCTACGAGCAGTACTTC. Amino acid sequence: CASSYGDRSYEQYF.

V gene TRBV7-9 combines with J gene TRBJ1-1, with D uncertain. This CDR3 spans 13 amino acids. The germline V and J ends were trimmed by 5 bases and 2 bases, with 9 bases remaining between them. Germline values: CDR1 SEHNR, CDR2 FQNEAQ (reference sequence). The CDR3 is CASSQDVNTEAFF. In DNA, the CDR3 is TGTGCCAGCAGCCAGGACGTTAACACTGAAGCTTTCTTT.

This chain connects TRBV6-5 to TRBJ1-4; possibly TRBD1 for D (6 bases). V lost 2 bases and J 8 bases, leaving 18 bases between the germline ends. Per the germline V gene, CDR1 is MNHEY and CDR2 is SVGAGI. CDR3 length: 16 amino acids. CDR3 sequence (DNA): TGTGCCAGCAGTTACCGCGAACCCGGGGGCTGGGAAAAACTGTTTTTT. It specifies CASSYREPGGWEKLFF.

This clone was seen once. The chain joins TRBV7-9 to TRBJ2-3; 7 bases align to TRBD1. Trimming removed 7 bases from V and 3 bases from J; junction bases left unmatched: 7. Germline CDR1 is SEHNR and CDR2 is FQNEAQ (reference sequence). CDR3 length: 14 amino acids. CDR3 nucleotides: TGTGCCAGCAAAGGGGACAGAGCAACAGATACGCAGTATTTT. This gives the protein CASKGDRATDTQYF.

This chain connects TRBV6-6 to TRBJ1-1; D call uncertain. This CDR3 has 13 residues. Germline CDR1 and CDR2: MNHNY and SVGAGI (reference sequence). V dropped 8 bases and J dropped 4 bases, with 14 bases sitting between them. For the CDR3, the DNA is TGTGCCAGCCACGACACAAGTGGCACTGAAGCTTTCTTT. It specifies CASHDTSGTEAFF.

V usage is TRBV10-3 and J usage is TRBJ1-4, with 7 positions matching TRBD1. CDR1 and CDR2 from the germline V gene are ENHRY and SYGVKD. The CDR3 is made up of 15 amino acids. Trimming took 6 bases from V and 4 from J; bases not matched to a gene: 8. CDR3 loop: CAIRREGQYNEKLFF. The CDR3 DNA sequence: TGTGCCATCAGGAGAGAGGGACAGTATAATGAAAAACTGTTTTTT.

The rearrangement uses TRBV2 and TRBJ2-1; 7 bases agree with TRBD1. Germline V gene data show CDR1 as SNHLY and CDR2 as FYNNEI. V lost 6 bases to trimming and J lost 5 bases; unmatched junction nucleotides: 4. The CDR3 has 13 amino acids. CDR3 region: CASRGTVNNEQFF. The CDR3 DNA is TGTGCCAGCAGGGGGACAGTAAACAATGAGCAGTTCTTC.

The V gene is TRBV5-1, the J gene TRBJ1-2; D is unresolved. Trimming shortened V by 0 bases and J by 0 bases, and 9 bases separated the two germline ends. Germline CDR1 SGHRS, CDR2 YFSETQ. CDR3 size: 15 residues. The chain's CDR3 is CASSLEGYPNYGYTF. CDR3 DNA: TGCGCCAGCAGCTTGGAGGGATACCCTAACTATGGCTACACCTTC.

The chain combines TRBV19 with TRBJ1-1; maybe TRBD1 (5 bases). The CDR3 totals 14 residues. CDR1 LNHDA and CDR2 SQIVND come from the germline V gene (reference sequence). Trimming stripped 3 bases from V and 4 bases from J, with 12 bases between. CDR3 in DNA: TGTGCCAGTAGTATTGGGGGTTTTGGCACTGAAGCTTTCTTT. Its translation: CASSIGGFGTEAFF.

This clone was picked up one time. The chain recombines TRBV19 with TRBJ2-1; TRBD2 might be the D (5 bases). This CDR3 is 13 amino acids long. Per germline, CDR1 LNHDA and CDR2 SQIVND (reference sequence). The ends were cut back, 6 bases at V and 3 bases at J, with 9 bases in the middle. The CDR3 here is CASSSGIYNEQFF. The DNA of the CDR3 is TGTGCCAGTAGCTCGGGAATCTACAATGAGCAGTTCTTC. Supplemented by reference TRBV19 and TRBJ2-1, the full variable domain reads DGGITQSPKYLFRKEGQNVTLSCEQNLNHDAMYWYRQDPGQGLRLIYYSQIVNDFQKGDIAEGYSVSREKKESFPLTVTSAQKNPTAFYLCASSSGIYNEQFFGPGTRLTVL.

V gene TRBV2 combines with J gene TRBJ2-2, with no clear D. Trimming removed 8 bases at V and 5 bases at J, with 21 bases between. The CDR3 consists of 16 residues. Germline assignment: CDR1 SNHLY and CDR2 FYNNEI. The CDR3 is CASRSLLELWTGELFF. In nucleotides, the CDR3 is TGTGCCAGCCGTTCCCTCCTGGAGCTGTGGACCGGGGAGCTGTTTTTT.

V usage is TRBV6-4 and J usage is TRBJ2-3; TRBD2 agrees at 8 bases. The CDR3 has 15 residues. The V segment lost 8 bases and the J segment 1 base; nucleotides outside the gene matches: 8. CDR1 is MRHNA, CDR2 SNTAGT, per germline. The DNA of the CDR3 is TGTGCCAGCGGGCGAGCGGGGGATGGCACAGATACGCAGTATTTT. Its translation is CASGRAGDGTDTQYF.

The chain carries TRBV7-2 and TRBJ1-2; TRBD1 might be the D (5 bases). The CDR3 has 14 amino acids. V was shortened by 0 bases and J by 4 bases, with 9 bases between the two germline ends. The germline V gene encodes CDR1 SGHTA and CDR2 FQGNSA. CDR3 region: CASSLAGGGYGYTF. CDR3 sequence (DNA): TGTGCCAGCAGCTTAGCTGGGGGGGGCTATGGCTACACCTTC.